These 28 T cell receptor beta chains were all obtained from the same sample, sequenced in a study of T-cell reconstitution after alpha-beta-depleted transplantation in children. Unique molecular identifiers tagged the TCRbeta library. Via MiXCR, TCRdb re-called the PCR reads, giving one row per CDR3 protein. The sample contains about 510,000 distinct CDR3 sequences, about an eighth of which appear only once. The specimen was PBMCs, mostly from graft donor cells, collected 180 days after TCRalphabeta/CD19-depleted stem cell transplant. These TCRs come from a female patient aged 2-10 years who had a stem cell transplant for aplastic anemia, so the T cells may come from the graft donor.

The CDR3 DNA reads as TGCAGTGCTGGAGGGGCTAGCGGGAGAGAGACCCAGTACTTC. Encoded protein: CSAGGASGRETQYF. The chain is built from TRBV20-1 and TRBJ2-5; 10 positions agree with TRBD2. The germline V gene encodes CDR1 DFQATT and CDR2 SNEGSKA (reference sequence). This CDR3 region has 14 residues. V shed 5 bases and J 4 bases; nucleotides not matched to a gene: 7.

The CDR3 DNA reads as TGTGCCAGCAGCCGAGGACAGGGTGGAAGGTCACCCCTCCACTTT. Translation gives CASSRGQGGRSPLHF. The chain employs TRBV11-1 and TRBJ1-6; 8 positions match TRBD1. V shed 5 bases and J 10 bases; nucleotides not matched to a gene: 10. The CDR3 contains 15 residues. CDR1 is SGHAT, CDR2 FQDESV, per germline (reference sequence).

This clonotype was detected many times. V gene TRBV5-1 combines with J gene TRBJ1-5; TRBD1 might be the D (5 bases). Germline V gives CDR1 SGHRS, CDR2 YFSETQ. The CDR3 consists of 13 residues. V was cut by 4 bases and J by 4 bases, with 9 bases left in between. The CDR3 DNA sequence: TGCGCCAGCAGCCAGGGACGTAATCAGCCCCAGCATTTT. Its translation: CASSQGRNQPQHF.

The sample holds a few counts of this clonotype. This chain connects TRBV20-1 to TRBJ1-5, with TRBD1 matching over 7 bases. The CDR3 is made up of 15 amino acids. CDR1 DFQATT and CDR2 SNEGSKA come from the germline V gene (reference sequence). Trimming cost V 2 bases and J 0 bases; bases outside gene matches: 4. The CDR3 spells CSARQQGYSNQPQHF. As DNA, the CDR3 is TGCAGTGCTAGACAACAGGGGTATAGCAATCAGCCCCAGCATTTT.

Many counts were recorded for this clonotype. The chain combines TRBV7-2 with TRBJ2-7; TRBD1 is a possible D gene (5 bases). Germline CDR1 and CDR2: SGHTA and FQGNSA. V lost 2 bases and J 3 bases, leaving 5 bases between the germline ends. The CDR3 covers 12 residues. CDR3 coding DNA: TGTGCCAGCAGCTTACAGGGCTACGAGCAGTACTTC. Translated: CASSLQGYEQYF.

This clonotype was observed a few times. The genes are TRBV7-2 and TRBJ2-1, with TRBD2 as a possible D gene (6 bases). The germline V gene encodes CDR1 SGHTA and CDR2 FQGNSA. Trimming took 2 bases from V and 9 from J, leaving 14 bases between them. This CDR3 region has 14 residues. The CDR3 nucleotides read TGTGCCAGCAGCTTAAGGCGGGAACTTGGTGAGCAGTTCTTC. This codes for CASSLRRELGEQFF.

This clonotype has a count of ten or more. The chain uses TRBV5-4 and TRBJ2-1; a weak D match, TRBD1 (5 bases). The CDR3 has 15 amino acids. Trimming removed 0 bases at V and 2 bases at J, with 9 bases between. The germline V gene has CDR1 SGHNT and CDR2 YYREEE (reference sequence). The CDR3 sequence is CASSLESGTYNEQFF. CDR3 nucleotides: TGTGCCAGCAGCTTGGAGTCAGGGACCTACAATGAGCAGTTCTTC. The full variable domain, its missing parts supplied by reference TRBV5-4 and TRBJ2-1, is ETGVTQSPTHLIKTRGQQVTLRCSSQSGHNTVSWYQQALGQGPQFIFQYYREEENGRGNFPPRFSGLQFPNYSSELNVNALELDDSALYLCASSLESGTYNEQFFGPGTRLTVL.

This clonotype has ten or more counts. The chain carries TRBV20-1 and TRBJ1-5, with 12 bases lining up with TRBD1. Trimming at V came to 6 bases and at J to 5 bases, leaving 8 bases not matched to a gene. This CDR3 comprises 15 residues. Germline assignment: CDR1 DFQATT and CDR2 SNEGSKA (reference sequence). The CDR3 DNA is TGCAGTGCGGGGACAGGGGGCTCAGGCTATCAGCCCCAGCATTTT. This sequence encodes CSAGTGGSGYQPQHF.

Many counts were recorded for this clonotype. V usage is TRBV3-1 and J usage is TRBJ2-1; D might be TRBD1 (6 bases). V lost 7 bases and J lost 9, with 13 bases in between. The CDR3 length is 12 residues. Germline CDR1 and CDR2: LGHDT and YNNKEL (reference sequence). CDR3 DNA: TGTGCCAGCAAGAGTGGGGGCGGTGAGCAGTTCTTC. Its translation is CASKSGGGEQFF.

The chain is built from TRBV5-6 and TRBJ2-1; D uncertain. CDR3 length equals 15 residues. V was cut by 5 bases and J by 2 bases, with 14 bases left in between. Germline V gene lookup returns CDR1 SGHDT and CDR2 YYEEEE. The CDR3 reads CASRFGRYTYNEQFF. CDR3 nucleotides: TGTGCCAGCAGATTCGGACGATATACCTACAATGAGCAGTTCTTC.

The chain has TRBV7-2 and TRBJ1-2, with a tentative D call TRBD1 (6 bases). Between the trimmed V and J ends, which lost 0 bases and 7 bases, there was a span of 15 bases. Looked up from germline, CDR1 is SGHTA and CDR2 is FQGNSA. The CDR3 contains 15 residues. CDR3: CASSLASGGARGYTF. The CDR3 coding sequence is TGTGCCAGCAGCTTAGCGAGTGGGGGGGCGCGTGGCTACACCTTC. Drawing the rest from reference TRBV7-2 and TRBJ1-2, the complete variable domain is GAGVSQSPSNKVTEKGKDVELRCDPISGHTALYWYRQSLGQGLEFLIYFQGNSAPDKSGLPSDRFSAERTGGSVSTLTIQRTQQEDSAVYLCASSLASGGARGYTFGSGTRLTVV.

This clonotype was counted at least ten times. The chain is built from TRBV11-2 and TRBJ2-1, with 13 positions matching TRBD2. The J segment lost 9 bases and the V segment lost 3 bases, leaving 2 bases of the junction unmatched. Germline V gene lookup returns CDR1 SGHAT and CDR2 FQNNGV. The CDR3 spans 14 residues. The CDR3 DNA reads TGTGCCAGCAGCTTCGGACTAGCGGGAGTTGAGCAGTTCTTC. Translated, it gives CASSFGLAGVEQFF.

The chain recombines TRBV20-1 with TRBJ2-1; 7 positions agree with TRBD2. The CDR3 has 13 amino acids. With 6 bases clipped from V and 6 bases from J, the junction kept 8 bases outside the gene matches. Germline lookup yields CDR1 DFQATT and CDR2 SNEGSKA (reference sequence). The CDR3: CSALGLVSNEQFF. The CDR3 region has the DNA TGCAGTGCCCTCGGACTAGTGAGCAATGAGCAGTTCTTC.

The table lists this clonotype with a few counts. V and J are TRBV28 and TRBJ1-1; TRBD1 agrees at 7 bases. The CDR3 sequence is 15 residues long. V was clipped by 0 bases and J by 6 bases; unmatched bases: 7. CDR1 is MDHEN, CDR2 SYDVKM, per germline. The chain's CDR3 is CASSLWGRGSPEAFF. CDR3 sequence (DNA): TGTGCCAGCAGTTTATGGGGCAGGGGGTCCCCTGAAGCTTTCTTT.

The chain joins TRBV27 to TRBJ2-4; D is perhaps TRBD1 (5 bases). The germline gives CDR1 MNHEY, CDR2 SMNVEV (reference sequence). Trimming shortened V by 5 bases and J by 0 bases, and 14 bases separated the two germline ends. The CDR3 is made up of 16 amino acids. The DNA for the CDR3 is TGTGCCAGCAGTACCCAGACAGTAATAGCCAAAAACATTCAGTACTTC. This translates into CASSTQTVIAKNIQYF.

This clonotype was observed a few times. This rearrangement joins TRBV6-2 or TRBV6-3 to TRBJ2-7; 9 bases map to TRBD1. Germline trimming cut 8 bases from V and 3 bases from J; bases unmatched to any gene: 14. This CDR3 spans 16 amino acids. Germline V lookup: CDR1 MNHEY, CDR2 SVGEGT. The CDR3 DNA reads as TGTGCCAGCGGCGGAAACCTCCGGGACAGGGACTACGAGCAGTACGTC. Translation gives CASGGNLRDRDYEQYV.

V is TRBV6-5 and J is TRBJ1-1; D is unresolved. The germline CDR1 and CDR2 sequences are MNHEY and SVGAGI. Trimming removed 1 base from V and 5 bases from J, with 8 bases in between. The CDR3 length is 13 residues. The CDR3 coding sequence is TGTGCCAGCAGTTACTTGGGCAGAACTGAAGCTTTCTTT. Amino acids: CASSYLGRTEAFF.

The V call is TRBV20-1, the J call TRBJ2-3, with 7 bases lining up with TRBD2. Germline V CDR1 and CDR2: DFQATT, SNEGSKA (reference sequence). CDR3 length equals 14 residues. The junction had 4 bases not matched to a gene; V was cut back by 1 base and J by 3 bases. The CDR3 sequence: CSARAGGLTDTQYF. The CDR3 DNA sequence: TGCAGTGCTAGAGCGGGGGGACTTACAGATACGCAGTATTTT.

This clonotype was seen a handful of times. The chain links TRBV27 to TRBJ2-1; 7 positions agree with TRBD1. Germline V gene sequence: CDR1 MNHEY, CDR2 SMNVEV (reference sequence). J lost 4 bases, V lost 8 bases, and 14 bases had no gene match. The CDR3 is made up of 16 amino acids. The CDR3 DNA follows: TGTGCCAGCTGCCGGGACAGCGGTAAATGGTACAATGAGCAGTTCTTC. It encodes CASCRDSGKWYNEQFF.

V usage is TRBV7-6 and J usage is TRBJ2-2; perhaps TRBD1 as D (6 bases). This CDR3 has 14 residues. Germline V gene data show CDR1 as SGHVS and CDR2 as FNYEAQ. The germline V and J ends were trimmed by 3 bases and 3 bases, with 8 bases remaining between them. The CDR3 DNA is TGTGCCAGCAGCTTTAACAGGGACACCGGGGAGCTGTTTTTT. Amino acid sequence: CASSFNRDTGELFF.

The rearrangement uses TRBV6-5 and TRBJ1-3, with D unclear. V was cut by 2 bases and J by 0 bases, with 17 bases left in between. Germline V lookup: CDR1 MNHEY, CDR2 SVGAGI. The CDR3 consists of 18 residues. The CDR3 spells CASSYHPWAPNSGNTIYF. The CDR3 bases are TGTGCCAGCAGTTACCATCCTTGGGCACCCAACTCTGGAAACACCATATATTTT.

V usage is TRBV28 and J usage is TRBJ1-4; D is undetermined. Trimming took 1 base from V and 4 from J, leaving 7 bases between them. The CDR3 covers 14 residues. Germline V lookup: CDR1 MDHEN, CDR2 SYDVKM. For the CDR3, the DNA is TGTGCCAGCAGTTTATCGCCAGTTAATGAAAAACTGTTTTTT. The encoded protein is CASSLSPVNEKLFF.

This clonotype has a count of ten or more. The CDR3, as DNA: TGCGCCAGAAATGGGCAGGGGCTCTGGAGGATGAACACTGAAGCTTTCTTT. This codes for CARNGQGLWRMNTEAFF. The chain couples TRBV5-1 to TRBJ1-1; TRBD1 might be the D (6 bases). CDR3 size: 17 residues. V was pared by 8 bases and J by 0 bases, with 23 bases between. The germline gives CDR1 SGHRS, CDR2 YFSETQ. The variable domain in full, completed from reference TRBV5-1 and TRBJ1-1, reads KAGVTQTPRYLIKTRGQQVTLSCSPISGHRSVSWYQQTPGQGLQFLFEYFSETQRNKGNFPGRFSGRQFSNSRSEMNVSTLELGDSALYLCARNGQGLWRMNTEAFFGQGTRLTVV.

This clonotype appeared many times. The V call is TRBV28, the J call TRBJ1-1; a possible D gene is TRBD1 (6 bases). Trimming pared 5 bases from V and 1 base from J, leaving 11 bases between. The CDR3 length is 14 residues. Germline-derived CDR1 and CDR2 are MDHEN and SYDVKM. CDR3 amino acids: CASSPQGWNTEAFF. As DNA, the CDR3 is TGTGCCAGCAGTCCACAGGGTTGGAACACTGAAGCTTTCTTT.

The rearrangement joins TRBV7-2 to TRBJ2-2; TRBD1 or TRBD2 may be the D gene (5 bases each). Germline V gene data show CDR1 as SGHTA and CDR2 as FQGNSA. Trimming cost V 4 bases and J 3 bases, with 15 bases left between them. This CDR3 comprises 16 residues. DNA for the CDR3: TGTGCCAGCAGCTCCTGGGACCCTTCCGACACCGGGGAGCTGTTTTTT. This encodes CASSSWDPSDTGELFF.

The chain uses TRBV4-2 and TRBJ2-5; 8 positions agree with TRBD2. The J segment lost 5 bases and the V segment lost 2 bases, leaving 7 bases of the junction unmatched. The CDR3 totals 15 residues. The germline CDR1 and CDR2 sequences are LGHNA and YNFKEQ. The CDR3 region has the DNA TGTGCCAGCAGCCAAATGCCGGGAGGGCAGGAGACCCAGTACTTC. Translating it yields CASSQMPGGQETQYF.

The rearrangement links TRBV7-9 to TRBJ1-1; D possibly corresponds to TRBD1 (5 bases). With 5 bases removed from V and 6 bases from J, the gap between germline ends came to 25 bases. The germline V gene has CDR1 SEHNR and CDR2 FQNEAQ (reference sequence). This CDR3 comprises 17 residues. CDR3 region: CASSIRESGFDRAEAFF. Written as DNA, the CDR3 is TGTGCCAGCAGCATTAGGGAGTCAGGGTTCGACAGAGCTGAAGCTTTCTTT.

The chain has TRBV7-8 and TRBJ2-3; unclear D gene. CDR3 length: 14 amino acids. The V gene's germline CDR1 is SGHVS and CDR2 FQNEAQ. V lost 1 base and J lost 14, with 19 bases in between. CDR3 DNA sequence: TGTGCCAGCAGCTTAGGGTGGGAACATGTCCCCGGGTATTTT. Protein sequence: CASSLGWEHVPGYF.